The 11 T cell receptor beta chains listed next were all sequenced from one sample in a study of blood T cell repertoires in COVID-19. Profiling relied on immunoSEQ multiplex PCR, and the TCRdb table lists in-frame clones only, not all of them. The data show roughly 64,000 clones, around 84% seen once. The specimen was peripheral blood. The receptors originated from a man aged 45-60 years with active COVID-19.

The chain recombines TRBV28 with TRBJ1-2; D is unclear. The CDR3 has 12 residues. Trimming shortened V by 1 base and J by 5 bases, and 5 bases separated the two germline ends. Germline CDR1 MDHEN, CDR2 SYDVKM. The CDR3 is CASSLSRYGYTF. CDR3 coding DNA: TGTGCCAGCAGTTTATCCCGGTATGGCTACACCTTC.

This clone was counted a single time. This rearrangement joins TRBV2 to TRBJ1-6; D is ambiguous. The CDR3 sequence is 14 residues long. Germline CDR1 is SNHLY and CDR2 is FYNNEI. V was cut by 5 bases and J by 8 bases, with 13 bases left in between. The CDR3 coding sequence is TGTGCCAGCAGTAACTCGCACGTAGATTCACCCCTCCACTTT. Residues: CASSNSHVDSPLHF.

This clone was picked up a small number of times. V usage is TRBV14 and J usage is TRBJ2-7, with D tentatively TRBD1 (6 bases). Germline assignment: CDR1 SGHDN and CDR2 FVKESK. V was trimmed by 1 base and J by 2 bases, leaving 9 bases between them. The CDR3 contains 14 residues. Written as DNA, the CDR3 is TGTGCCAGCAGCCAAGCCACAGGGCCCTACGAGCAGTACTTC. It encodes CASSQATGPYEQYF.

This rearrangement joins TRBV7-3 to TRBJ2-5, with 7 bases lining up with TRBD1. This CDR3 contains 13 residues. The V gene end was trimmed by 1 base and the J gene end by 4 bases; junction bases not matched to a gene: 0. Looked up from germline, CDR1 is SGHTA and CDR2 is FQGTGA. The CDR3 DNA reads as TGTGCCAGCAGCTTAAGACAGGGAGAGACCCAGTACTTC. Translation: CASSLRQGETQYF.

V is TRBV5-1 and J is TRBJ2-5, with 8 nucleotides matching TRBD2. The CDR3 length is 16 residues. Germline V gene lookup returns CDR1 SGHRS and CDR2 YFSETQ. Trimming at V came to 4 bases and at J to 5 bases, leaving 13 bases not matched to a gene. The chain's CDR3 is CASSQTTSDQGETQYF. Written as DNA, the CDR3 is TGCGCCAGCAGCCAAACGACTAGCGACCAGGGGGAGACCCAGTACTTC.

CDR3 in amino acids: CASTRAGAPYGYTF. CDR3 nucleotide sequence: TGTGCCAGCACAAGGGCAGGGGCACCATATGGCTACACCTTC. The chain joins TRBV28 to TRBJ1-2; a possible D gene is TRBD1 (6 bases). The CDR3 contains 14 residues. CDR1 is MDHEN and CDR2 is SYDVKM in the germline V gene. Trimming took 7 bases from V and 5 from J, leaving 17 bases between them.

V usage is TRBV19 and J usage is TRBJ1-3; unclear D gene. V lost 5 bases to trimming and J lost 0 bases, with 17 bases between them. The CDR3 runs to 17 residues. Germline V gives CDR1 LNHDA, CDR2 SQIVND (reference sequence). DNA for the CDR3: TGTGCCAGTAGTCAATCGCCTCGACGGGGCTCTGGAAACACCATATATTTT. It yields the protein CASSQSPRRGSGNTIYF. The complete variable domain, with remaining parts taken from reference TRBV19 and TRBJ1-3, reads DGGITQSPKYLFRKEGQNVTLSCEQNLNHDAMYWYRQDPGQGLRLIYYSQIVNDFQKGDIAEGYSVSREKKESFPLTVTSAQKNPTAFYLCASSQSPRRGSGNTIYFGEGSWLTVV.

The sample holds a few counts of this clone. The chain employs TRBV7-6 and TRBJ2-3; no reliable D call. CDR1 is SGHVS, CDR2 FNYEAQ, per germline. The CDR3 contains 15 residues. Trimming took off 5 bases at V and 3 bases at J, with 15 bases between the two ends. The CDR3 sequence is CASSPNAVWTDTQYF. CDR3 DNA sequence: TGTGCCAGCAGCCCTAATGCGGTCTGGACAGATACGCAGTATTTT.

This chain links TRBV2 with TRBJ2-5, with 7 bases that match TRBD2. This CDR3 spans 14 amino acids. The germline V gene encodes CDR1 SNHLY and CDR2 FYNNEI. V shed 11 bases, J shed 6 bases, and the junction held 15 bases outside the gene matches. CDR3 amino acids: CARSGGEGEKTQYF. Written as DNA, the CDR3 is TGTGCCCGGTCGGGCGGGGAGGGCGAAAAGACCCAGTACTTC.

This sequence joins TRBV6-2 or TRBV6-3 and TRBJ2-1, with 7 nucleotides matching TRBD2. Trimming removed 2 bases from V and 9 bases from J; junction bases left unmatched: 4. Germline values: CDR1 MNHEY, CDR2 SVGEGT. This CDR3 contains 13 residues. CDR3 DNA sequence: TGTGCCAGCAGTTACGGAGGGGAGGGTGAGCAGTTCTTC. Amino acid sequence: CASSYGGEGEQFF.

The chain links TRBV3-1 (or the pseudogene TRBV3-2) to TRBJ2-7, with D possibly being TRBD1 (5 bases). Germline CDR1 reads LGHDT; CDR2 reads YNNKEL (reference sequence). V lost 1 base, J lost 2 bases, and 9 bases lay in between. The CDR3 length is 14 residues. The CDR3: CASSQGSGTYEQYF. CDR3 DNA: TGTGCCAGCAGCCAAGGGTCAGGGACCTACGAGCAGTACTTC.